Each of the 13 T cell receptor beta chains below was sequenced from the same sample in a study of cytomegalovirus exposure and HLA in healthy donors. PCR was performed using 60 Vbeta and 13 Jbeta primers. The assay was immunoSEQ multiplex PCR, and TCRdb's table has in-frame clones only and misses some. The record lists 50,000 to 55,000 clones, of which the ten most abundant hold 9% to 15%. What was sequenced was PBMCs. All receptors come from an older woman in good health and CMV-seropositive.

CDR3 DNA sequence: TGTGCCAGCAGTCAGGGGGTTGATAGGACAGGGGGCACCTTC. Its protein product is CASSQGVDRTGGTF. The rearrangement joins TRBV6-5 to TRBJ1-2; 10 bases are a match to TRBD1. The CDR3 loop spans 14 amino acids. CDR1 MNHEY and CDR2 SVGAGI come from the germline V gene. Unmatched junction bases numbered 13, after V lost 5 bases and J lost 13 bases.

The V gene is TRBV28, the J gene TRBJ2-1; D might be TRBD1 (5 bases). V lost 5 bases and J 6 bases, leaving 14 bases between the germline ends. Per germline, CDR1 MDHEN and CDR2 SYDVKM. CDR3 size: 14 residues. As DNA, the CDR3 is TGTGCCAGCAGTCCCCCGACAGTTGTCAATGAGCAGTTCTTC. This codes for CASSPPTVVNEQFF.

The chain is built from TRBV19 and TRBJ2-7, with 8 bases lining up with TRBD1. V gave up 5 bases and J gave up 2 bases; unmatched junction bases: 8. Germline CDR1 and CDR2: LNHDA and SQIVND (reference sequence). The CDR3 contains 15 residues. CDR3 amino acids: CASSAAGTGAYEQYF. The CDR3 DNA reads TGTGCCAGTAGTGCGGCCGGGACAGGTGCCTACGAGCAGTACTTC.

This chain links TRBV10-3 with TRBJ2-2; 7 bases map to TRBD1. Germline values: CDR1 ENHRY, CDR2 SYGVKD. Trimming removed 2 bases from V and 7 bases from J; junction bases left unmatched: 13. This CDR3 spans 17 amino acids. DNA of the CDR3: TGTGCCATCAGTGAGCCCATGACAGGGCCCATGGTCGGGGAGCTGTTTTTT. The encoded protein is CAISEPMTGPMVGELFF.

In DNA, the CDR3 is TGCAGCGGCGAACGACAGGGGGACGCAGAGACCCAGTACTTC. Its translation: CSGERQGDAETQYF. V and J are TRBV29-1 and TRBJ2-5, with 9 bases matching TRBD1. CDR1 is SQVTM and CDR2 is ANQGSEA in the germline V gene. V lost 7 bases to trimming and J lost 4 bases; unmatched junction nucleotides: 10. The CDR3 runs to 14 residues.

The gene calls are TRBV5-1 and TRBJ1-1; 7 nucleotides match TRBD1. V was clipped by 4 bases and J by 5 bases; unmatched bases: 14. Germline loops: CDR1 SGHRS, CDR2 YFSETQ. The CDR3 length is 16 residues. The CDR3 is CASSPGQVSWGTEAFF. CDR3 nucleotides: TGCGCCAGCAGCCCCGGACAGGTCAGCTGGGGGACTGAAGCTTTCTTT.

The chain joins TRBV6-6 to TRBJ1-1; 12 bases are a match to TRBD1. Losses at the gene ends were 6 bases for V and 5 bases for J; bases not matched to a gene: 4. Germline loops: CDR1 MNHNY, CDR2 SVGAGI (reference sequence). This CDR3 comprises 14 residues. This CDR3 is CASSRDRGLTEAFF. The DNA of the CDR3 is TGTGCCAGCAGCCGGGACAGGGGGCTGACTGAAGCTTTCTTT.

The CDR3 is CSGQVRSFDEQYF. The CDR3, as DNA: TGCAGCGGACAGGTGCGGTCGTTTGACGAGCAGTACTTC. The V and J genes are TRBV29-1 and TRBJ2-7; perhaps TRBD1 as D (6 bases). The CDR3 loop spans 13 amino acids. With 7 bases removed from V and 5 bases from J, the gap between germline ends came to 18 bases. The germline CDR1 and CDR2 sequences are SQVTM and ANQGSEA.

The V call is TRBV11-3, the J call TRBJ2-3; 16 positions agree with TRBD2. V dropped 6 bases and J dropped 4; count of bases not matched to a gene: 7. Germline loops: CDR1 SGHNT, CDR2 YENEEA. The CDR3 runs to 17 residues. CDR3 coding DNA: TGTGCCAGCAGTTCCGGGACTAGCGGGGGGGGCGCAGATACGCAGTATTTT. It codes for CASSSGTSGGGADTQYF.

The chain's CDR3 is CASSATLGEAFF. CDR3 DNA sequence: TGTGCCAGCAGCGCAACCCTCGGTGAAGCTTTCTTT. The chain combines TRBV5-5 with TRBJ1-1, with D unclear. Germline V gene lookup returns CDR1 SGHKS and CDR2 YYEKEE (reference sequence). Trimming stripped 4 bases from V and 7 bases from J, with 11 bases between. This CDR3 contains 12 residues.

The chain joins TRBV6-5 to TRBJ1-4; 10 positions agree with TRBD1. The CDR3 is 15 amino acids. In germline, CDR1 is MNHEY, CDR2 SVGAGI. V lost 6 bases, J lost 7 bases, and 8 bases stayed unmatched. The CDR3: CASRRQGAKGEKLFF. In DNA form, the CDR3 reads TGTGCCAGCAGACGACAGGGGGCGAAGGGTGAAAAACTGTTTTTT.

The chain carries TRBV19 and TRBJ1-2, with TRBD1 as a possible D gene (5 bases). CDR1 is LNHDA, CDR2 SQIVND, per germline (reference sequence). Trimming stripped 4 bases from V and 2 bases from J, with 14 bases between. CDR3 length: 15 amino acids. CDR3 coding DNA: TGTGCCAGTAGTACCCCTGGCAGGGTGAACTATGGCTACACCTTC. Its translation: CASSTPGRVNYGYTF.

The chain joins TRBV5-1 to TRBJ2-1; 9 positions match TRBD1. This CDR3 is 15 amino acids long. The V gene end was trimmed by 3 bases and the J gene end by 3 bases; junction bases not matched to a gene: 4. Germline CDR1 is SGHRS and CDR2 is YFSETQ. The DNA for the CDR3 is TGCGCCAGCAGCTGGGGACAGGGTTACTACAATGAGCAGTTCTTC. Protein: CASSWGQGYYNEQFF.